This entry features one TCR beta chain sequence. Researchers sorted participants into cohorts using their self-reported clinical history. The source of the sample is a study of blood T cell repertoires in COVID-19. Profiling relied on immunoSEQ multiplex PCR, and the TCRdb table lists in-frame clones only, not all of them. This table has under 300,000 clones, roughly nine tenths appearing once. CDR3 length: 15 residues. In germline, CDR1 is LNHDA, CDR2 SQIVND (reference sequence). Trimming cost V 0 bases and J 3 bases, with 9 bases left between them. This TCR derives from a human donor in a cohort exposed to, infected with or recovered from COVID-19 (not recorded which). The donor label of this sample is uncertain. This chain links TRBV19 with TRBJ1-5; D remains ambiguous. What was sequenced was PBMCs or T cells enriched from blood (not recorded which). The CDR3 nucleotides are TGTGCCAGTAGTATAGAATCGGGGTTCAATCAGCCCCAGCATTTT. Translation: CASSIESGFNQPQHF.